Following are 20 T cell receptor beta chains from one sample sequenced in a study of T cell responses to AZD1222 COVID-19 vaccine. Repertoires were generated with immunoSEQ multiplex PCR, while TCRdb's copy carries only in-frame clones and drops some. This repertoire shows 120,000 to 150,000 clones, more than 75% found once; its top ten account for roughly 4.5%. The sample here was peripheral blood, taken on day 0 of MenACWY control vaccination. The receptor source for this set is an adult in good health.

This chain uses TRBV28 with TRBJ1-3; 9 bases are shared with TRBD1. CDR3 length: 12 amino acids. V dropped 10 bases and J dropped 15; count of bases not matched to a gene: 13. Germline V gene data show CDR1 as MDHEN and CDR2 as SYDVKM. The CDR3 DNA reads as TGTGCCACCAGGACAGGGGTAGGGAACACATATTTT. Protein product: CATRTGVGNTYF. Full variable domain (rest looked up from reference TRBV28 and TRBJ1-3): DVKVTQSSRYLVKRTGEKVFLECVQDMDHENMFWYRQDPGLGLRLIYFSYDVKMKEKGDIPEGYSVSREKKERFSLILESASTNQTSMYLCATRTGVGNTYFGEGSWLTVV.

The V call is TRBV12-3 or TRBV12-4, the J call TRBJ1-2; D ambiguous. This CDR3 comprises 11 residues. V dropped 3 bases and J dropped 6 bases, with 5 bases sitting between them. CDR3 residues: CASSLVNGYTF. The CDR3 DNA reads as TGTGCCAGCAGTTTGGTGAATGGCTACACCTTC.

The gene calls are TRBV6-5 and TRBJ1-1; D gene unclear. V lost 8 bases, J lost 6 bases, and 10 bases lay in between. This CDR3 has 11 residues. CDR1 is MNHEY, CDR2 SVGAGI, per germline. CDR3 amino acids: CASSSVSEAFF. The CDR3 nucleotides read TGTGCCAGCTCATCAGTCTCTGAAGCTTTCTTT.

The chain links TRBV19 to TRBJ1-2; D unclear. This CDR3 has 15 residues. Germline V gives CDR1 LNHDA, CDR2 SQIVND (reference sequence). Trimming removed 2 bases at V and 4 bases at J, with 14 bases between. The CDR3 DNA sequence: TGTGCCAGTAGTATAACCGCCAGCGGAGCCTATGGCTACACCTTC. It encodes CASSITASGAYGYTF.

The chain employs TRBV19 and TRBJ2-1; D is undetermined. The germline V gene has CDR1 LNHDA and CDR2 SQIVND (reference sequence). CDR3 length equals 13 residues. Trimming removed 5 bases from V and 15 bases from J, with 20 bases in between. The DNA for the CDR3 is TGTGCCAGTAGTCTCAAAGCCCTACGGTTTTTGTTCTTC. This sequence encodes CASSLKALRFLFF.

The genes are TRBV5-6 and TRBJ2-1, with 15 bases matching TRBD2. This CDR3 spans 15 amino acids. Germline CDR1 is SGHDT and CDR2 is YYEEEE. Trimming cost V 3 bases and J 7 bases; bases outside gene matches: 2. CDR3 DNA: TGTGCCAGCAGCTGGGGACTAGCGGGGGGTAATGAGCAGTTCTTC. Its protein product is CASSWGLAGGNEQFF. Based on the CDR3 plus reference TRBV5-6 and TRBJ2-1, the full variable domain is DAGVTQSPTHLIKTRGQQVTLRCSPKSGHDTVSWYQQALGQGPQFIFQYYEEEERQRGNFPDRFSGHQFPNYSSELNVNALLLGDSALYLCASSWGLAGGNEQFFGPGTRLTVL.

The chain couples TRBV29-1 to TRBJ1-1, with TRBD1 identical over 8 bases. With V trimmed by 7 bases and J by 1 base, 5 bases remained unmatched. Germline V gene sequence: CDR1 SQVTM, CDR2 ANQGSEA. The CDR3 has 13 residues. This CDR3 is CSAVGTGNTEAFF. The CDR3 DNA follows: TGCAGCGCTGTCGGGACAGGGAACACTGAAGCTTTCTTT.

V gene TRBV5-4 combines with J gene TRBJ2-6, with D possibly being TRBD1 (6 bases). CDR3 length: 17 amino acids. Germline loops: CDR1 SGHNT, CDR2 YYREEE (reference sequence). Between the trimmed V and J ends, which lost 2 bases and 0 bases, there was a span of 12 bases. Written as DNA, the CDR3 is TGTGCCAGCAGCTTCCGGGACACCTACTCTGGGGCCAACGTCCTGACTTTC. Its translation: CASSFRDTYSGANVLTF. Drawing the rest from reference TRBV5-4 and TRBJ2-6, the complete variable domain is ETGVTQSPTHLIKTRGQQVTLRCSSQSGHNTVSWYQQALGQGPQFIFQYYREEENGRGNFPPRFSGLQFPNYSSELNVNALELDDSALYLCASSFRDTYSGANVLTFGAGSRLTVL.

This clone occurred a few times. V usage is TRBV4-2 and J usage is TRBJ1-5, with D possibly matching TRBD1 (5 bases). The germline V and J ends were trimmed by 0 bases and 3 bases, with 9 bases remaining between them. The germline V gene has CDR1 LGHNA and CDR2 YNFKEQ. The CDR3 has 15 amino acids. The CDR3 DNA is TGTGCCAGCAGCCAAGATTTGACAGTCAATCAGCCCCAGCATTTT. Protein: CASSQDLTVNQPQHF.

The rearrangement links TRBV18 to TRBJ2-5; TRBD2 aligns across 7 bases. CDR1 KGHSH and CDR2 LQKENI come from the germline V gene. V trimming: 5 bases; J trimming: 4 bases; junction bases outside the gene matches: 7. CDR3 length: 14 residues. In DNA, the CDR3 is TGTGCCAGCTCAACGGGACTACCAGCAGAGACCCAGTACTTC. Translation gives CASSTGLPAETQYF.

The rearrangement uses TRBV27 and TRBJ1-2, with 7 positions matching TRBD1. The CDR3 is 14 amino acids. Looked up from germline, CDR1 is MNHEY and CDR2 is SMNVEV (reference sequence). Trimming took 5 bases from V and 2 from J; bases not matched to a gene: 5. The chain's CDR3 is CASSLRGFNYGYTF. The CDR3 coding sequence is TGTGCCAGCAGTCTCAGGGGGTTCAACTATGGCTACACCTTC.

The V call is TRBV5-4, the J call TRBJ2-1; 8 nucleotides match TRBD1. CDR1 and CDR2 (germline): SGHNT, YYREEE (reference sequence). The ends lost 4 bases at V and 3 bases at J; junction bases unmatched: 3. The CDR3 is 14 amino acids. The CDR3 loop is CASSAGTGYNEQFF. CDR3 nucleotides: TGTGCCAGCAGCGCCGGGACAGGCTACAATGAGCAGTTCTTC.

This clone was observed once. This chain joins TRBV5-1 and TRBJ2-1; 11 bases line up with TRBD2. After removal of 7 bases from V and 5 bases from J, the junction contained 8 bases not matched to a gene. CDR1 and CDR2 from the germline V gene are SGHRS and YFSETQ. This CDR3 region has 15 residues. The CDR3 spells CASSSSGGRHNEQFF. The CDR3 DNA reads as TGCGCCAGCTCCTCTAGCGGGGGGCGACACAATGAGCAGTTCTTC. The full variable domain, completed using reference TRBV5-1 and TRBJ2-1, is KAGVTQTPRYLIKTRGQQVTLSCSPISGHRSVSWYQQTPGQGLQFLFEYFSETQRNKGNFPGRFSGRQFSNSRSEMNVSTLELGDSALYLCASSSSGGRHNEQFFGPGTRLTVL.

The chain links TRBV10-2 to TRBJ1-4; a weak D match, TRBD1 (6 bases). Trimming removed 1 base at V and 6 bases at J, with 9 bases between. This CDR3 contains 14 residues. The germline V gene has CDR1 WSHSY and CDR2 SAAADI. For the CDR3, the DNA is TGCGCCAGCAGTGAGTGGGGGCTCCATGAAAAACTGTTTTTT. This gives the protein CASSEWGLHEKLFF.

The chain combines TRBV3-1 (or the pseudogene TRBV3-2) with TRBJ1-2; D is ambiguous. From germline, CDR1 is LGHDT and CDR2 YNNKEL (reference sequence). V shed 2 bases and J shed 3 bases, with 16 bases lying between them. The CDR3 has 16 amino acids. The CDR3 region is CASSQSLVGMDYGYTF. CDR3 bases: TGTGCCAGCAGCCAAAGTTTAGTCGGGATGGACTATGGCTACACCTTC.

This sequence joins TRBV18 and TRBJ1-5; TRBD1 matches at 10 bases. Germline V gene data show CDR1 as KGHSH and CDR2 as LQKENI. CDR3 size: 15 residues. Trimming removed 3 bases from V and 4 bases from J; junction bases left unmatched: 3. CDR3 amino acids: CASSPGQGLNQPQHF. CDR3 coding DNA: TGTGCCAGCTCACCGGGACAGGGGCTTAATCAGCCCCAGCATTTT.

The chain carries TRBV5-8 and TRBJ2-3; TRBD2 matches at 8 bases. With V trimmed by 2 bases and J by 10 bases, 9 bases remained unmatched. Germline assignment: CDR1 SGHTS and CDR2 YDEGEE. The CDR3 extends over 14 amino acids. CDR3 sequence (DNA): TGTGCCAGCAGCTTCCGGGGGGGACGGTCGTCGCAGTATTTT. This translates into CASSFRGGRSSQYF.

Comment on this clone: The same CDR3 arises from other DNA sequences in this sample as well. V usage is TRBV12-3 or TRBV12-4 and J usage is TRBJ1-2; D is unresolved. The V gene lost 3 bases and the J gene lost 5 bases, with 7 bases spanning the gap. CDR3 length: 12 residues. Written as DNA, the CDR3 is TGTGCCAGCAGTTTGGGGTCATATGGCTACACCTTC. Residues: CASSLGSYGYTF.

J is TRBJ2-5 and V is TRBV9; 7 bases map to TRBD1. This CDR3 is built from 14 residues. Germline-derived CDR1 and CDR2 are SGDLS and YYNGEE. The V segment lost 2 bases and the J segment 1 base; nucleotides outside the gene matches: 2. This CDR3 is CASSVDRLQETQYF. DNA of the CDR3: TGTGCCAGCAGCGTGGACAGGCTCCAAGAGACCCAGTACTTC.

The chain uses TRBV3-1 (or the pseudogene TRBV3-2) and TRBJ2-1; 10 bases align to TRBD2. Germline CDR1 LGHDT, CDR2 YNNKEL (reference sequence). This CDR3 spans 13 amino acids. Losses at the gene ends were 7 bases for V and 6 bases for J; bases not matched to a gene: 3. In DNA, the CDR3 is TGTGCCAGCACAGGACTAGCGGCCAATGAGCAGTTCTTC. Translated, it gives CASTGLAANEQFF.